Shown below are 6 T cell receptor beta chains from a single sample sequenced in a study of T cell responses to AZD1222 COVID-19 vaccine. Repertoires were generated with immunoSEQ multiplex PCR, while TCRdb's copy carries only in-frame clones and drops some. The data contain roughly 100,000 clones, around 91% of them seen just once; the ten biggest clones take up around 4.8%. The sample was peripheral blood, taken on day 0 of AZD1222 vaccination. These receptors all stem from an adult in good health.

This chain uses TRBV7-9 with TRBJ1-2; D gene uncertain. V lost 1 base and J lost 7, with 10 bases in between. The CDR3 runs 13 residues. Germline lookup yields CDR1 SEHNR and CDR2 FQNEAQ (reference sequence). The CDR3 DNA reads TGTGCCAGCAGCTTAGAGGCAGGCGTTGGCTACACCTTC. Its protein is CASSLEAGVGYTF.

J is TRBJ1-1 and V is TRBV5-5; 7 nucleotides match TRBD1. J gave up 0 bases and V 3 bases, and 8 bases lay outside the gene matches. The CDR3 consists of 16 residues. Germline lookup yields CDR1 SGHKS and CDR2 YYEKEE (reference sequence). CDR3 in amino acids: CASSSLLQGLNTEAFF. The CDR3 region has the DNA TGTGCCAGCAGCTCACTCCTACAGGGGTTGAACACTGAAGCTTTCTTT.

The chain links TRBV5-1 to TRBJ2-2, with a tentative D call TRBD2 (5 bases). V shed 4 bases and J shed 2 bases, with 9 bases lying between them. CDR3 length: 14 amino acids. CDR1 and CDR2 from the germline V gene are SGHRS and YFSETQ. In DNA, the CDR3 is TGCGCCAGCAGCGAGGGCAGCAACACCGGGGAGCTGTTTTTT. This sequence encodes CASSEGSNTGELFF.

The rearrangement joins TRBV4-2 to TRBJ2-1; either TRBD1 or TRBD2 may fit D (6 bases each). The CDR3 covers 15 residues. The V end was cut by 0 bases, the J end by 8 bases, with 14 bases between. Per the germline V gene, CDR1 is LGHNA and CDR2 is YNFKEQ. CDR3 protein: CASSQELAGVDEQFF. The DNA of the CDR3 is TGTGCCAGCAGCCAAGAACTAGCAGGGGTTGATGAGCAGTTCTTC.

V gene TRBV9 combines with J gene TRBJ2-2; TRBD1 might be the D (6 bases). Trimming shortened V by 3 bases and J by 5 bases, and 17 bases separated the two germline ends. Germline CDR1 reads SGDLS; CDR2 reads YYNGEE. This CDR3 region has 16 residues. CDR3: CASSGGRLQGTGELFF. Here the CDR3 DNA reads TGTGCCAGCAGCGGGGGGCGACTGCAGGGGACCGGGGAGCTGTTTTTT. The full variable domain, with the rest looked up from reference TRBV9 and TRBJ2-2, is DSGVTQTPKHLITATGQRVTLRCSPRSGDLSVYWYQQSLDQGLQFLIQYYNGEERAKGNILERFSAQQFPDLHSELNLSSLELGDSALYFCASSGGRLQGTGELFFGEGSRLTVL.

The CDR3 region is CSVRRGSYEQYF. CDR3 nucleotide sequence: TGCAGCGTTCGTCGGGGGTCCTACGAGCAGTACTTC. The rearrangement uses TRBV29-1 and TRBJ2-7; maybe TRBD2 (6 bases). The CDR3 covers 12 residues. The V gene lost 5 bases and the J gene lost 1 base, with 9 bases spanning the gap. The V gene's germline CDR1 is SQVTM and CDR2 ANQGSEA.